The 10 T cell receptor beta chains in this list originate from one sample, sequenced in a study of long-term antiretroviral therapy in people with HIV. They ran version v3.0 of the immunoSEQ assay at survey level. Assay: immunoSEQ multiplex PCR; the TCRdb copy retains only in-frame clones and omits some. The data contain just over 35,000 clones, 80% to 90% of them singletons. The material sequenced was unsorted PBMCs, taken 2.2 years after starting antiretroviral therapy. Every receptor here comes from a man aged 18 to 30 with HIV.

The genes are TRBV30 and TRBJ1-1; D not certain. CDR1 is GTSNPN, CDR2 SVGIG, per germline (reference sequence). Trimming took 0 bases from V and 3 from J, leaving 8 bases between them. The CDR3 runs 13 residues. The CDR3 region is CAWSVRGYTEAFF. The DNA of the CDR3 is TGTGCCTGGAGTGTACGGGGATACACTGAAGCTTTCTTT.

This chain joins TRBV2 and TRBJ1-3; TRBD1 aligns across 9 bases. This CDR3 comprises 15 residues. Germline CDR1 reads SNHLY; CDR2 reads FYNNEI. V shed 6 bases and J 2 bases; nucleotides not matched to a gene: 5. Written as DNA, the CDR3 is TGTGCCAGCAGATTAACAGGGGGCACTGGAAACACCATATATTTT. The encoded protein is CASRLTGGTGNTIYF.

The V call is TRBV4-1, the J call TRBJ2-1, with D tentatively TRBD1 (6 bases). Germline CDR1 and CDR2: MGHRA and YSYEKL. V was pared by 3 bases and J by 5 bases, with 11 bases between. The CDR3 is 14 residues long. The CDR3 sequence: CASSHQGWNNEQFF. The CDR3 DNA follows: TGCGCCAGCAGCCACCAGGGGTGGAACAATGAGCAGTTCTTC.

This clone occurred once. This chain uses TRBV9 with TRBJ1-4, with D possibly TRBD1 on 5 matching bases. The CDR3 contains 18 residues. Trimming took 0 bases from V and 0 from J, leaving 15 bases between them. The germline CDR1 and CDR2 sequences are SGDLS and YYNGEE. Written as DNA, the CDR3 is TGTGCCAGCAGCGTAGCTACAGGTCAGATTGCAACTAATGAAAAACTGTTTTTT. Residues: CASSVATGQIATNEKLFF.

V usage is TRBV23-1 and J usage is TRBJ1-3; D is unclear. TRBV23-1 is labeled an ORF, and its function is uncertain. The CDR3 is 16 amino acids. V lost 0 bases and J lost 4, with 13 bases in between. CDR3: CASSQSSAGSGNTIYF. The CDR3 nucleotides are TGCGCCAGCAGTCAATCATCGGCCGGGTCCGGAAACACCATATATTTT.

The gene calls are TRBV5-1 and TRBJ2-5, with 8 bases matching TRBD1. The CDR3 is made up of 17 amino acids. Germline assignment: CDR1 SGHRS and CDR2 YFSETQ. J was trimmed by 2 bases and V by 0 bases; bases with no gene match: 9. The CDR3 region is CASSLVPRGRSQETQYF. CDR3 DNA sequence: TGCGCCAGCAGCTTGGTACCCAGGGGGCGTTCGCAAGAGACCCAGTACTTC.

This rearrangement joins TRBV30 to TRBJ2-1; D is unclear. Germline CDR1 GTSNPN, CDR2 SVGIG (reference sequence). The CDR3 runs 11 residues. Between the trimmed V and J ends, which lost 3 bases and 9 bases, there was a span of 9 bases. The CDR3 bases are TGTGCCTGGAGCTTAAACGGTGAGCAGTTCTTC. Amino acid sequence: CAWSLNGEQFF. The full variable domain, with the rest looked up from reference TRBV30 and TRBJ2-1, is SQTIHQWPATLVQPVGSPLSLECTVEGTSNPNLYWYRQAAGRGLQLLFYSVGIGQISSEVPQNLSASRPQDRQFILSSKKLLLSDSGFYLCAWSLNGEQFFGPGTRLTVL.

The chain carries TRBV6-5 and TRBJ2-2, with D tentatively TRBD1 (5 bases). Trimming stripped 4 bases from V and 5 bases from J, with 11 bases between. CDR3 length: 14 amino acids. Looked up from germline, CDR1 is MNHEY and CDR2 is SVGAGI. CDR3 nucleotides: TGTGCCAGCAGTTCCAGGGTTACAACCGGGGAGCTGTTTTTT. Protein: CASSSRVTTGELFF.

The CDR3 DNA reads TGTGCCAGCAGCCTAATCTTCGGGAGAACTGAAGCTTTCTTT. As protein: CASSLIFGRTEAFF. This chain connects TRBV5-5 to TRBJ1-1; D is ambiguous. CDR1 SGHKS and CDR2 YYEKEE come from the germline V gene (reference sequence). Trimming removed 4 bases at V and 5 bases at J, with 15 bases between. The CDR3 is 14 residues long.

The V and J genes are TRBV15 and TRBJ2-7; no firm D call. The CDR3 spans 11 residues. V dropped 5 bases and J dropped 5 bases, with 7 bases sitting between them. Germline-derived CDR1 and CDR2 are LNHNV and YYDKDF (reference sequence). CDR3 DNA sequence: TGTGCCACCAGCGCCGGTCACGAGCAGTACTTC. Translating gives CATSAGHEQYF.